This T cell receptor beta chain was observed in a study of blood T cell repertoires in COVID-19. Per germline, CDR1 SGHRS and CDR2 YFSETQ. This CDR3 has 14 amino acids. With V trimmed by 4 bases and J by 2 bases, 4 bases remained unmatched. The study recruited people aged roughly 18 to 100 years across about two dozen US areas. Authors' analysis steps: Nucleated cell number was recorded as an estimate derived from reference gene primer amplification. The method was immunoSEQ multiplex PCR; TCRdb's version includes in-frame clones alone and lacks a portion of them. V, J and clone size are taken as reported in that table, and D and trimming were inferred from the DNA itself. The table records nearly 200,000 clones, roughly 84% of them present only once.

The TCR was taken from a middle-aged man who had recovered from COVID-19. The chain is built from TRBV5-1 and TRBJ1-1, with 8 bases fitting TRBD1. The sequenced material came from PBMCs or T cells enriched from blood (not recorded which). Here the CDR3 reads CASSGTGINTEAFF. The CDR3 DNA reads as TGCGCCAGCAGCGGGACAGGCATAAACACTGAAGCTTTCTTT.